This TCR beta chain came from a study of CD8 T cells in Susac syndrome. This CDR3 comprises 13 residues. The V end was cut by 0 bases, the J end by 5 bases, with 10 bases between. Germline loops: CDR1 GTSNPN, CDR2 SVGIG (reference sequence). After extraction with the RNeasy kit, roughly 0.45 to 1 ug of the RNA was reverse transcribed using random hexamers. TCRdb processed the immunoSEQ multiplex PCR reads anew with MiXCR; each CDR3 protein has one entry. The table shows some 150,000 distinct CDR3 sequences, with roughly 94% occurring only once. The count of this clonotype is one. The specimen sequenced was CD4+ T cells from PBMCs. V usage is TRBV30 and J usage is TRBJ2-5; D is unclear. The receptor's source is a human donor in good health. This CDR3 reads CAWSVQVGETQYF. Here the CDR3 DNA reads TGTGCCTGGAGTGTCCAGGTGGGGGAGACCCAGTACTTC.